Below, one T cell receptor beta chain is given with its context. The method was immunoSEQ multiplex PCR; TCRdb's version includes in-frame clones alone and lacks a portion of them. The table includes about 36,000 clones, 65% to 80% detected once. The source of the sample is a study of blood T cell repertoires in COVID-19. The specimen was peripheral blood. This receptor was obtained from a man aged 55 to 70 with active COVID-19.

CDR3 bases: TGTGCCAGCAGTCAGCCGACTAGCGCCTGGGGGACCCAGTACTTC. Translation gives CASSQPTSAWGTQYF. The gene calls are TRBV6-2 or TRBV6-3 and TRBJ2-5, with 8 bases identical to TRBD2. The V and J ends lost 5 bases and 7 bases, in that order; junction bases with no gene match: 12. Per the germline V gene, CDR1 is MNHEY and CDR2 is SVGEGT. There are 15 residues in the CDR3.